This section outlines one T cell receptor (beta chain) sequence together with its context. Attachment of unique molecular identifiers to individual cDNA molecules was performed in the library. TCRdb called the RACE reads again in MiXCR, with one record for every CDR3 protein. The data contain about 80,000 distinct CDR3 sequences, approximately 15% of them singletons. As for time point: pre-sensitization, week 0. The treatment: therapeutic diphenylcyclopropenone sensitization with weekly scalp DPC. Prior to each patch test being applied, blood was drawn. These data belong to a study of human T cells and chemical hapten exposure. Overall study context: Patients, a majority of them female, were diagnosed with alopecia areata, totalis or universalis.

The sequence was obtained from a woman aged 45-65 years with alopecia areata. Some clones in this sample may be carry-over from other donors' samples. Specimen: whole blood, collected in connection with sensitization to the hapten diphenylcyclopropenone (DPC).

The CDR3 bases are TGTGCCATCAGTGACAGGGGCTACGAGCAGTACTTC. Encoded protein: CAISDRGYEQYF. The chain couples TRBV10-3 to TRBJ2-7; possible D gene TRBD1, 6 bases. Trimming shortened V by 3 bases and J by 3 bases, and 6 bases separated the two germline ends. Looked up from germline, CDR1 is ENHRY and CDR2 is SYGVKD. The CDR3 has 12 amino acids.